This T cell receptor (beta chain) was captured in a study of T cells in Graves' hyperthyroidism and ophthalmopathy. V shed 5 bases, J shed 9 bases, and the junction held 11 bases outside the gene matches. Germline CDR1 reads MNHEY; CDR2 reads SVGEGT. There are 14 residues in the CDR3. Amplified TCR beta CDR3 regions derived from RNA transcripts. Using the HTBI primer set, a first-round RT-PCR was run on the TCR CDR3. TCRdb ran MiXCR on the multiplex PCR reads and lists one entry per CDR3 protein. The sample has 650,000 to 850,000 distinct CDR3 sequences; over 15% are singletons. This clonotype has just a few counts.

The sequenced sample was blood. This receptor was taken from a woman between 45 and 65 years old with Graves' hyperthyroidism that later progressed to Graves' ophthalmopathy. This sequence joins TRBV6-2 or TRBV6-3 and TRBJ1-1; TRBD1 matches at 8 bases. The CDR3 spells CASSLPDRGNQAFF. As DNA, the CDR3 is TGTGCCAGCAGTCTCCCTGACAGGGGAAATCAAGCTTTCTTT.